These T cell receptor beta chains were read from a single sample in a study of T cell responses to AZD1222 COVID-19 vaccine. The method was immunoSEQ multiplex PCR; TCRdb's version includes in-frame clones alone and lacks a portion of them. This sample carries 95,000 to 150,000 clones, about 89% of them seen once, and the ten largest clones take less than 6.5%. The material sequenced was peripheral blood, taken on day 0 of AZD1222 vaccination. The receptors were sampled from an adult in good health. The CDR3 runs from the conserved cysteine through the conserved F or W. The order of the fields is D gene, J gene, CDR3 length, clone size, V gene, CDR3 DNA, CDR3 protein. D genes are given only for firm matches. The size field is filled for only some rows; it gives once, few, many or a size class.

>-|TRBJ1-3|13|-|TRBV6-5
TGTGCCAGCGGGCAGGTCTCTGGAAACACCATATATTTT
CASGQVSGNTIYF
>TRBD1|TRBJ2-2|16|-|TRBV2
TGTGCCAGCAGTGACAGGGGACAGCGAAACACCGGGGAGCTGTTTTTT
CASSDRGQRNTGELFF
>-|TRBJ2-7|12|-|TRBV5-4
TGTGCCAGCAGCTGGGGTCCTTACGAGCAGTACTTC
CASSWGPYEQYF
>-|TRBJ1-5|15|-|TRBV6-5
TGTGCCAGCAGTTCGGCAGGGCCCTCCAATCAGCCCCAGCATTTT
CASSSAGPSNQPQHF
>-|TRBJ1-1|13|-|TRBV12-3/TRBV12-4
TGTGCCAGCAGTCAGCGCCGGGACTCACGAACTTTCTTT
CASSQRRDSRTFF
>-|TRBJ1-2|13|-|TRBV12-3/TRBV12-4
TGTGCCAGCAGTTTGGTACTTAACTATGGCTACACCTTC
CASSLVLNYGYTF
>TRBD2|TRBJ2-2|15|-|TRBV19
TGTGCCAGTATTTCACTAGCGGGTAGCACCGGGGAGCTGTTTTTT
CASISLAGSTGELFF
>-|TRBJ1-5|15|-|TRBV7-9
TGTGCCAGCAGCCCAGTGGGGTATAGCAATCAGCCCCAGCATTTT
CASSPVGYSNQPQHF
>-|TRBJ1-4|15|-|TRBV5-6
TGTGCCAGCAGCCAGATCGAGCCGGAGGATGAAAAACTGTTTTTT
CASSQIEPEDEKLFF
>-|TRBJ2-7|15|-|TRBV5-1
TGCGCCAGCAGCTCTCAGGGAATAGGGTCCTACGAGCAGTACTTC
CASSSQGIGSYEQYF
>TRBD1|TRBJ1-1|17|-|TRBV9
TGTGCCAGCAGCCCCGAGACAGGGGGATTGAGGAACACTGAAGCTTTCTTT
CASSPETGGLRNTEAFF
>TRBD1|TRBJ2-5|16|few|TRBV5-1
TGCGCCAGCAGCTTGGAGCCAGGGGGCGGATCAGAGACCCAGTACTTC
CASSLEPGGGSETQYF
>TRBD2|TRBJ2-2|20|-|TRBV5-3
TGTGCCAGAAGCCTCTTTTATGGGACTAGTGGGAATTATTGGACCGGGGAGCTGTTTTTT
CARSLFYGTSGNYWTGELFF
>-|TRBJ1-1|10|-|TRBV6-5
TGTGCCAGCGGAGGCAGGGACGCTTTCTTT
CASGGRDAFF
>TRBD2|TRBJ2-3|16|-|TRBV19
TGTGCCAGTAGTATCCAAGCGGGGTCTAGCACAGATACGCAGTATTTT
CASSIQAGSSTDTQYF
>-|TRBJ1-6|15|-|TRBV6-1
TGTGCCAGCAGTGAAATTACGGGATGGGATTCACCCCTCCACTTT
CASSEITGWDSPLHF
>TRBD1|TRBJ1-5|13|-|TRBV30
TGTGCCTGGAGTGTATCAGGGGGTCAGCCCCAGCATTTT
CAWSVSGGQPQHF
>TRBD2|TRBJ2-2|15|once|TRBV3-1/TRBV3-2
TGTGCCAGCACCCTGGGGACGGGAGGGATCGGGGAGCTGTTTTTT
CASTLGTGGIGELFF
>-|TRBJ1-1|14|-|TRBV21-1
TGTGCCAGCACCGACCCGACAGAGAACACTGAAGCTTTCTTT
CASTDPTENTEAFF
>-|TRBJ1-4|14|-|TRBV5-1
TGCGCCAGCAGCTTCGTTCCGGGGACTGAAAAACTGTTTTTT
CASSFVPGTEKLFF
>-|TRBJ1-3|14|-|TRBV6-5
TGTGCCAGCAGTTACGGAATCTCTGGAAACACCATATATTTT
CASSYGISGNTIYF
>-|TRBJ1-2|14|once|TRBV28
TGTGCCAGCAGTGCCTTGGGGGGGCCCCGGCACTACACCTTC
CASSALGGPRHYTF
>-|TRBJ2-7|13|-|TRBV29-1
TGCAGCGTTGAAGGGGGCACCTCCTACGAGCAGTACTTC
CSVEGGTSYEQYF
>TRBD2|TRBJ2-7|13|-|TRBV29-1
TGCAGCGTAGCAACTAGCGAAGCCTACGAGCAGTACTTC
CSVATSEAYEQYF
>-|TRBJ1-6|12|-|TRBV6-1
TGTGCCAGCAGTGATTATTTGGGGCCCCTCCACTTT
CASSDYLGPLHF
>-|TRBJ1-5|14|-|TRBV19
TGTGCCAGTAGTACTCCAGATAGCAATCAGCCCCAGCATTTT
CASSTPDSNQPQHF
>-|TRBJ1-5|14|-|TRBV5-6
TGTGCCAGCAGCTTGTCCCGGCTCAATCAGCCCCAGCATTTT
CASSLSRLNQPQHF
>-|TRBJ2-7|13|-|TRBV3-1/TRBV3-2
TGTGCCAGCAGCCAAGGGGACCTCTACGAGCAGTACTTC
CASSQGDLYEQYF
>TRBD2|TRBJ2-5|17|-|TRBV19
TGTGCCAGTAGTATGTTGGTAGCGGGAGGGCCAGGAGAGACCCAGTACTTC
CASSMLVAGGPGETQYF
>TRBD1|TRBJ2-7|16|-|TRBV5-6
TGTGCCAGCAGCTTTATTCAGGGGGCGCGGGTCTACGAGCAGTACTTC
CASSFIQGARVYEQYF
>TRBD1|TRBJ1-1|15|-|TRBV5-1
TGCGCCAGCAGGGGCAGGGGGTCCCTGAACACTGAAGCTTTCTTT
CASRGRGSLNTEAFF
>-|TRBJ1-2|14|-|TRBV7-2
TGTGCCAGCAGCATGACAGGTGGTAACTATGGCTACACCTTC
CASSMTGGNYGYTF
>-|TRBJ1-5|13|-|TRBV5-1
TGCGCCAGCAGCCTGGGTCTTAATCAGCCCCAGCATTTT
CASSLGLNQPQHF
>TRBD2|TRBJ2-3|14|-|TRBV3-1/TRBV3-2
TGTGCCAGCAGCCGGACTAGCGGGCACGATACGCAGTATTTT
CASSRTSGHDTQYF
>TRBD1|TRBJ2-2|16|once|TRBV19
TGTGCCAGTAGTCCTAAGACAGGGGGAGGCACCGGGGAGCTGTTTTTT
CASSPKTGGGTGELFF
>-|TRBJ2-1|14|-|TRBV7-9
TGTGCCAGCAGCTTAGGTCTCCGGGACAATGAGCAGTTCTTC
CASSLGLRDNEQFF
>-|TRBJ2-1|11|-|TRBV6-5
TGTGCCAGCAGTTTACCAGGGTTCCAGTTCTTC
CASSLPGFQFF
>-|TRBJ2-5|13|-|TRBV12-3/TRBV12-4
TGTGCCAGCAGTGCCGACACAGGGAGTTCGCAGTACTTC
CASSADTGSSQYF
>TRBD2|TRBJ2-1|18|-|TRBV18
TGTGCCAGCTCCTTGACTAGCGGGAGGGCCTTAGCCAGCAATGAGCAGTTCTTC
CASSLTSGRALASNEQFF
>-|TRBJ1-5|15|-|TRBV6-2/TRBV6-3
TGTGCCAGCAGTCCCCTGTGGAGAGGCAATCAGCCCCAGCATTTT
CASSPLWRGNQPQHF
>-|TRBJ1-5|13|once|TRBV2
TGTGCCAGCAGCTCGGACAGCAATCAGCCCCAGCATTTT
CASSSDSNQPQHF
>TRBD1|TRBJ1-5|15|once|TRBV28
TGTGCCAGCAGTTCGCCTCAGGGGGCTAATCAGCCCCAGCATTTT
CASSSPQGANQPQHF
>-|TRBJ1-1|15|once|TRBV5-1
TGCGCCAGCAGTCTTGGTACAGCGGGGAACACTGAAGCTTTCTTT
CASSLGTAGNTEAFF
>-|TRBJ1-2|10|-|TRBV6-5
TGTGCCAGCAAAAAATATGGCTACACCTTC
CASKKYGYTF
>-|TRBJ1-1|12|-|TRBV12-3/TRBV12-4
TGTGCCAGCAGTTTCAGGCGGTTTGAAGCTTTCTTT
CASSFRRFEAFF
>-|TRBJ1-1|15|-|TRBV5-1
TGCGCCAGCAGCTTGTGGTCACAACTGGACACTGAAGCTTTCTTT
CASSLWSQLDTEAFF
>-|TRBJ2-7|15|-|TRBV10-1
TGCGCCAGCAGTGAGTCGAAGGGACATGTCTACGAGCAGTACTTC
CASSESKGHVYEQYF